This TCR beta chain comes out of a study of siplizumab effects on memory and regulatory T cells (dated by TCRdb to about 2019). Background for the entire study: Paired mixed lymphocyte reactions were run with siplizumab at 1 ug/mL and without drug, across roughly 8 responder-stimulator pairs. The effect of the anti-CD2 antibody siplizumab on alloreactive T-cell subsets was examined in allogeneic mixed lymphocyte reactions constructed from human PBMCs. Overall study outcomes, separate from this receptor: Siplizumab significantly lowered the cumulative frequency of alloreactive sequences that could be traced to unstimulated CD4+ memory T cells. Greater diversity appeared to be present in unstimulated naive T cells than in memory T cells, and a substantial contribution to the alloresponse seemed to be made by naive cells. Whether proliferating Tregs from siplizumab cultures were suppressive was not functionally confirmed. In reactions with siplizumab, an average of roughly 69% of mappable alloreactive CD4+ clones were Treg-derived, compared with around 30% in control reactions. A naive or memory phenotype could not be assigned to roughly 75-97% of proliferating CD4+ or CD8+ clones. Sequences below about 10^-5 frequency were poorly captured, so only a minor fraction of alloreactive clones could be mapped to unstimulated subsets.

The library was obtained by the immunoSEQ multiplex PCR assay. The deep sequencing platform assayed some 90,000 TCR templates per sample. Genomic DNA extracted from sorted T cells was the material used for TCRbeta CDR3 sequencing. Per the original workflow: The R programming language was used for clonal analysis of the TCRbeta CDR3 data. Alloreactive CD4+ and CD8+ clones were defined by comparing unstimulated samples with post-reaction CFSE-low samples. By matching sequences to the repertoires of sorted unstimulated Treg and non-Treg cells, each alloreactive CD4+ clone was assigned a regulatory or non-regulatory origin. Held by TCRdb, this immuneACCESS table contains in-frame sequences only and omits some clones. Under half of the omission traces to an unresolved V gene where checked; the cause of the rest is unknown. V, J and clone size derive from that table, while D and trimming were established from the DNA sequence. A total of 9,500 to 13,000 clones appear in this sample, approximately 40% of them only once. The biggest ten clones account for approximately 12% of the sample.

The germline V gene provides CDR1 SNHLY and CDR2 FYNNEI. The CDR3 starts with the cysteine, ends with the phenylalanine, and has 14 residues. CDR3 DNA only is kept here, 42 bases in frame from base 1. The V and J ends are trimmed by 10 bases and 0 bases, leaving 12 bases between them. For 6 days, cells in the mixed lymphocyte reaction were kept in coculture at 37 degrees C. Responder PBMCs were labelled with CFSE and stimulator PBMCs were labelled with Violet Dye, after which the responder and stimulator PBMCs were mixed at a 1:1 ratio. TCRbeta CDR3 sequencing was performed on sorted unstimulated T cells and on proliferating T cells recovered from mixed lymphocyte reactions. Fresh whole blood from approximately ten HLA-typed healthy donors was used to isolate PBMCs. Proliferating CFSE-low responder T cells were FACS-sorted after the mixed lymphocyte reaction for TCR sequencing. In regard to this clone: What this receptor recognizes is not known. Base-call qualities are not available, and no considerably larger clone is one nucleotide away.

Sequencing input: CFSE-low (dividing) CD8+ T cells sorted from an allogeneic mixed lymphocyte reaction. The TCR was taken from a human donor in good health; the cells came from an allogeneic mixed lymphocyte reaction. The rearrangement combines TRBV2 with TRBJ2-2; TRBD1 might be the D gene, on 5 matching bases. The CDR3 sequence is CATREQANTGELFF. Here is the DNA: TGTGCCACCAGAGAACAGGCGAACACCGGGGAGCTGTTTTTT.